The 26 T cell receptor beta chains presented below share a single source sample, sequenced in a study of PD-1 blockade in classical Hodgkin lymphoma. Sequencing used immunoSEQ multiplex PCR; TCRdb keeps in-frame clones, though not all of them. Among almost 95,000 clones listed, 83% were seen once. The time point denotes: cycle 4 day 1 (C4D1), after 6 weeks of nivolumab. In every patient, relapse followed autologous stem cell transplantation, while exposure to brentuximab vedotin differed. The input for sequencing was peripheral blood mononuclear cells (PBMCs), taken before the fourth cycle of nivolumab. These receptors came from a human donor with classical Hodgkin lymphoma.

V and J are TRBV5-4 and TRBJ2-7, with D perhaps TRBD1 or TRBD2 (5 bases each). CDR3 length equals 14 residues. The ends were cut back, 4 bases at V and 4 bases at J, with 15 bases in the middle. Per germline, CDR1 SGHNT and CDR2 YYREEE (reference sequence). The CDR3 sequence: CASSPDGGRYEQYF. CDR3 in DNA: TGTGCCAGCAGCCCCGATGGGGGTAGGTACGAGCAGTACTTC.

The genes are TRBV7-6 and TRBJ2-2; D may be TRBD2 (6 bases). The CDR3 has 17 residues. The germline V and J ends were trimmed by 5 bases and 1 base, with 17 bases remaining between them. Germline assignment: CDR1 SGHVS and CDR2 FNYEAQ. The CDR3 here is CASSGLAGRGNTGELFF. The CDR3 bases are TGTGCCAGCAGCGGCCTTGCGGGGCGGGGGAACACCGGGGAGCTGTTTTTT.

Remarks on this clone: A junction boundary mismatches the germline segment, possibly from a read error. The rearrangement joins TRBV28 to TRBJ1-1; D is perhaps TRBD1 (5 bases). CDR1 MDHEN and CDR2 SYDVKM come from the germline V gene. The CDR3 has 14 amino acids. The CDR3 coding sequence is TGTGCCAGCAGTTTCTACATAGGGCAGGGAAGCGCAGTTTTT. Protein: CASSFYIGQGSAVF.

This clone was detected only once. The chain employs TRBV11-2 and TRBJ2-1, with D perhaps TRBD2 (6 bases). The CDR3 sequence is 15 residues long. Germline assignment: CDR1 SGHAT and CDR2 FQNNGV. With 5 bases removed from V and 0 bases from J, the gap between germline ends came to 11 bases. The CDR3 protein is CASSPGRSSYNEQFF. The CDR3 DNA is TGTGCCAGCAGCCCAGGGAGGAGCTCCTACAATGAGCAGTTCTTC.

This rearrangement joins TRBV6-1 to TRBJ1-2; D is unclear. This CDR3 is built from 14 residues. The V and J ends lost 7 bases and 4 bases respectively, with 16 bases between them. CDR1 MNHNS and CDR2 SASEGT come from the germline V gene. The CDR3 loop is CASTAGQALYGYTF. CDR3 sequence (DNA): TGTGCCAGCACCGCCGGGCAGGCCCTCTATGGCTACACCTTC.

This sequence joins TRBV27 and TRBJ2-5, with 9 bases lining up with TRBD2. V shed 8 bases, J shed 5 bases, and the junction held 9 bases outside the gene matches. CDR3 length: 14 residues. Germline CDR1 MNHEY, CDR2 SMNVEV (reference sequence). The CDR3 region has the DNA TGTGCCAGCGCCTATAGCGGGAGTGGTGAGACCCAGTACTTC. It codes for CASAYSGSGETQYF.

The chain couples TRBV18 to TRBJ1-1; TRBD1 is a possible D gene (5 bases). Per germline, CDR1 KGHSH and CDR2 LQKENI. This CDR3 has 15 amino acids. Trimming left V 8 bases short and J 0 bases short, with 16 bases between. CDR3: CASPGPIGVNTEAFF. In nucleotides, the CDR3 is TGTGCCAGCCCGGGGCCTATTGGTGTGAACACTGAAGCTTTCTTT. Full variable domain (remainder filled in from reference TRBV18 and TRBJ1-1): NAGVMQNPRHLVRRRGQEARLRCSPMKGHSHVYWYRQLPEEGLKFMVYLQKENIIDESGMPKERFSAEFPKEGPSILRIQQVVRGDSAAYFCASPGPIGVNTEAFFGQGTRLTVV.

The count of this clone is one. CDR3 sequence: CATGQAGGELFF. The CDR3 nucleotides are TGTGCCACGGGACAGGCAGGCGGGGAGCTGTTTTTT. The chain is built from TRBV11-3 and TRBJ2-2, with 8 nucleotides matching TRBD1. CDR3 size: 12 residues. Germline V gene sequence: CDR1 SGHNT, CDR2 YENEEA. Germline trimming cut 10 bases from V and 7 bases from J; bases unmatched to any gene: 5.

This rearrangement joins TRBV5-1 to TRBJ2-3, with D tentatively TRBD2 (6 bases). Germline V gene sequence: CDR1 SGHRS, CDR2 YFSETQ. V gave up 5 bases and J gave up 6 bases, with 19 bases separating them. This CDR3 comprises 15 residues. The CDR3 DNA follows: TGCGCCAGCAGGTCACTAGCTCATCAGGCGGATACGCAGTATTTT. Protein sequence: CASRSLAHQADTQYF.

The genes are TRBV5-1 and TRBJ1-1, with 7 positions matching TRBD1. CDR1 and CDR2 from the germline V gene are SGHRS and YFSETQ. J gave up 3 bases and V 4 bases, and 9 bases lay outside the gene matches. This CDR3 has 15 amino acids. The CDR3 is CASSRSPGTDTEAFF. The CDR3 nucleotides read TGCGCCAGCAGCCGTTCCCCCGGGACAGACACTGAAGCTTTCTTT.

V is TRBV28 and J is TRBJ2-5, with D possibly matching TRBD1 (6 bases). The germline V gene encodes CDR1 MDHEN and CDR2 SYDVKM. Trimming removed 2 bases at V and 5 bases at J, with 12 bases between. This CDR3 has 14 residues. CDR3 nucleotides: TGTGCCAGCAGTTTAACAGGGACGTACGAGACCCAGTACTTC. As protein: CASSLTGTYETQYF. The entire variable domain, with the rest obtained from reference TRBV28 and TRBJ2-5, is as follows: DVKVTQSSRYLVKRTGEKVFLECVQDMDHENMFWYRQDPGLGLRLIYFSYDVKMKEKGDIPEGYSVSREKKERFSLILESASTNQTSMYLCASSLTGTYETQYFGPGTRLLVL.

The V call is TRBV28, the J call TRBJ2-1; D remains ambiguous. The germline V gene encodes CDR1 MDHEN and CDR2 SYDVKM. The CDR3 has 13 residues. V lost 3 bases to trimming and J lost 7 bases, with 10 bases between them. The CDR3 loop is CASSFIGLNEQFF. CDR3 coding DNA: TGTGCCAGCAGTTTCATAGGGCTAAATGAGCAGTTCTTC.

J is TRBJ1-2 and V is TRBV18; D unclear. Germline CDR1 reads KGHSH; CDR2 reads LQKENI. The V end was cut by 1 base, the J end by 3 bases, with 6 bases between. The CDR3 extends over 13 amino acids. This CDR3 reads CASSPLLDYGYTF. The CDR3 bases are TGTGCCAGCTCACCACTGCTTGACTATGGCTACACCTTC.

This clone was detected only a few times. The chain uses TRBV5-1 and TRBJ2-3, with D unclear. The CDR3 spans 17 residues. From germline, CDR1 is SGHRS and CDR2 YFSETQ. Trimming pared 0 bases from V and 6 bases from J, leaving 20 bases between. The CDR3 region is CASSLGWVGLASDTQYF. CDR3 nucleotide sequence: TGCGCCAGCAGCTTGGGGTGGGTGGGCCTTGCATCGGATACGCAGTATTTT.

V gene TRBV30 combines with J gene TRBJ2-7; maybe TRBD2 (6 bases). The CDR3 runs 12 residues. Trimming removed 0 bases at V and 5 bases at J, with 8 bases between. Germline assignment: CDR1 GTSNPN and CDR2 SVGIG (reference sequence). CDR3 residues: CAWSVGGNEQYF. The CDR3 DNA reads TGTGCCTGGAGTGTTGGAGGGAACGAGCAGTACTTC.

This chain connects TRBV19 to TRBJ1-1, with a weak D call TRBD1 (6 bases). V lost 7 bases and J lost 5, with 14 bases in between. The germline V gene encodes CDR1 LNHDA and CDR2 SQIVND (reference sequence). The CDR3 totals 13 residues. The CDR3 bases are TGTGCCAGTATCGGGGGGCCTGGGACTGAAGCTTTCTTT. This sequence encodes CASIGGPGTEAFF.

This chain joins TRBV5-1 and TRBJ2-2; D remains ambiguous. This CDR3 region has 15 residues. Germline V gene sequence: CDR1 SGHRS, CDR2 YFSETQ. Trimming pared 0 bases from V and 1 base from J, leaving 7 bases between. CDR3 nucleotide sequence: TGCGCCAGCAGCTTGGTGGCAGAGAACACCGGGGAGCTGTTTTTT. Encoded protein: CASSLVAENTGELFF.

The genes are TRBV11-2 and TRBJ2-3, with a tentative D call TRBD1 (7 bases). The CDR3 runs 17 residues. The V and J ends lost 5 bases and 4 bases respectively, with 22 bases between them. CDR1 SGHAT and CDR2 FQNNGV come from the germline V gene. The CDR3 DNA is TGTGCCAGCAGCACCCAGGGGGGTAGGGGGCTGGCAGATACGCAGTATTTT. It yields the protein CASSTQGGRGLADTQYF.

This chain connects TRBV18 to TRBJ2-5; D assignment may be TRBD1 or TRBD2 (7 bases each). Looked up from germline, CDR1 is KGHSH and CDR2 is LQKENI. Trimming left V 4 bases short and J 4 bases short, with 13 bases between. The length of the CDR3 is 14 residues. DNA of the CDR3: TGTGCCAGCTCACGGTCCAGGGGGGGAGAGACCCAGTACTTC. It codes for CASSRSRGGETQYF.

V and J are TRBV12-5 and TRBJ2-1, with TRBD1 identical over 8 bases. The trim removed 6 bases at V and 9 bases at J, leaving 16 bases unmatched. Germline CDR1 reads LGHNT; CDR2 reads FRNRAP. This CDR3 comprises 16 residues. CDR3 amino acids: CASGITTGALHGEQFF. The CDR3 DNA sequence: TGTGCTAGTGGCATAACGACAGGGGCCCTACATGGTGAGCAGTTCTTC. Using reference TRBV12-5 and TRBJ2-1 for the parts outside the CDR3, the full variable domain is DARVTQTPRHKVTEMGQEVTMRCQPILGHNTVFWYRQTMMQGLELLAYFRNRAPLDDSGMPKDRFSAEMPDATLATLKIQPSEPRDSAVYFCASGITTGALHGEQFFGPGTRLTVL.

The chain recombines TRBV19 with TRBJ1-1; D is undetermined. Germline loops: CDR1 LNHDA, CDR2 SQIVND (reference sequence). With 5 bases removed from V and 2 bases from J, the gap between germline ends came to 12 bases. The CDR3 has 14 amino acids. CDR3 nucleotides: TGTGCCAGTAGTGTGTTTTCGGTTAACACTGAAGCTTTCTTT. This translates into CASSVFSVNTEAFF.

The DNA for the CDR3 is TGTGCCAGCAACCGGGACGGGGGCAATCAGCCCCAGCATTTT. Protein: CASNRDGGNQPQHF. The chain combines TRBV10-3 with TRBJ1-5, with a tentative D call TRBD1 (5 bases). Germline-derived CDR1 and CDR2 are ENHRY and SYGVKD. This CDR3 comprises 14 residues. Trimming removed 10 bases at V and 2 bases at J, with 15 bases between.

The V and J genes are TRBV20-1 and TRBJ2-5; D is perhaps TRBD1 (6 bases). There are 11 residues in the CDR3. In germline, CDR1 is DFQATT, CDR2 SNEGSKA (reference sequence). V shed 5 bases and J shed 5 bases, with 9 bases lying between them. The CDR3 spells CSAQRGETQYF. In DNA form, the CDR3 reads TGCAGTGCTCAAAGGGGGGAGACCCAGTACTTC.

V is TRBV27 and J is TRBJ1-1; D is unresolved. The V gene's germline CDR1 is MNHEY and CDR2 SMNVEV (reference sequence). Trimming took 5 bases from V and 7 from J, leaving 14 bases between them. This CDR3 spans 13 amino acids. The CDR3 region has the DNA TGTGCCAGCAGTGAGCCGCTACAGAATGAAGCTTTCTTT. It is translated as CASSEPLQNEAFF.

The chain is built from TRBV14 and TRBJ2-7, with D perhaps assigned TRBD1 or TRBD2 (5 bases each). The germline V gene has CDR1 SGHDN and CDR2 FVKESK. Between the trimmed V and J ends, which lost 3 bases and 3 bases, there was a span of 15 bases. The CDR3 runs to 15 residues. Here the CDR3 DNA reads TGTGCCAGCAGCCACTTGACAGAGGGCCACTACGAGCAGTACTTC. Translated, it gives CASSHLTEGHYEQYF. Looking up the rest from reference TRBV14 and TRBJ2-7 gives the full variable domain: EAGVTQFPSHSVIEKGQTVTLRCDPISGHDNLYWYRRVMGKEIKFLLHFVKESKQDESGMPNNRFLAERTGGTYSTLKVQPAELEDSGVYFCASSHLTEGHYEQYFGPGTRLTVT.

This clone was seen only once. The chain joins TRBV2 to TRBJ2-3, with 7 bases fitting TRBD1. The CDR3 sequence is 14 residues long. The germline gives CDR1 SNHLY, CDR2 FYNNEI. The V segment lost 6 bases and the J segment 3 bases; nucleotides outside the gene matches: 6. CDR3 coding DNA: TGTGCCAGCAGCCGGGACAGTCCTACAGATACGCAGTATTTT. Protein: CASSRDSPTDTQYF.